These 10 T cell receptor beta chains were all obtained from the same sample, sequenced in a study of PD-1 blockade in classical Hodgkin lymphoma. Profiling relied on immunoSEQ multiplex PCR, and the TCRdb table lists in-frame clones only, not all of them. This sample yields about 30,000 clones, of which about 71% are seen a single time; 4% belongs to the top ten. No patient escaped relapse after autologous stem cell transplantation, and brentuximab vedotin exposure varied. This material consisted of peripheral blood mononuclear cells (PBMCs), taken before the second cycle of nivolumab. These receptors all come from a human donor with classical Hodgkin lymphoma.

The CDR3 loop is CASSSRGNYGYTF. The CDR3 bases are TGTGCCAGCAGTTCAAGGGGGAACTATGGCTACACCTTC. The chain carries TRBV25-1 and TRBJ1-2; possibly TRBD1 for D (6 bases). This CDR3 is built from 13 residues. The germline V gene encodes CDR1 MGHDK and CDR2 SYGVNS. Between the trimmed V and J ends, which lost 5 bases and 2 bases, there was a span of 9 bases.

The V and J genes are TRBV28 and TRBJ2-7; TRBD2 is a possible D gene (6 bases). V was pared by 3 bases and J by 9 bases, with 18 bases between. The CDR3 has 14 residues. Germline assignment: CDR1 MDHEN and CDR2 SYDVKM. CDR3 coding DNA: TGTGCCAGCAGTTTTGGGGGGAAGGGTGCTCGGCAGTACTTC. It translates to CASSFGGKGARQYF.

Only a few counts were recorded for this clone. This sequence joins TRBV27 and TRBJ2-2, with a possible D match to TRBD2 (7 bases). The V gene's germline CDR1 is MNHEY and CDR2 SMNVEV (reference sequence). CDR3 length equals 15 residues. The V gene lost 8 bases and the J gene lost 7 bases, with 20 bases spanning the gap. CDR3 sequence reads: CASSYRGGGSGELFF. CDR3 sequence (DNA): TGTGCCAGCTCTTATCGGGGAGGGGGTAGCGGGGAGCTGTTTTTT.

The gene calls are TRBV2 and TRBJ2-3; D is undetermined. Germline CDR1 reads SNHLY; CDR2 reads FYNNEI. Trimming removed 8 bases from V and 4 bases from J, with 16 bases in between. This CDR3 comprises 14 residues. Here the CDR3 DNA reads TGTGCCAGCGTGGTCTTGGGGATCGCAGATACGCAGTATTTT. Its protein product is CASVVLGIADTQYF.

This clone has a handful of counts. The chain links TRBV19 to TRBJ1-2, with 9 bases fitting TRBD1. This CDR3 comprises 13 residues. V lost 6 bases and J lost 6; bases outside the gene matches: 5. Germline CDR1 LNHDA, CDR2 SQIVND (reference sequence). CDR3: CASRSRTGDGYTF. As DNA, the CDR3 is TGTGCCAGTAGATCCCGGACAGGGGATGGCTACACCTTC.

The CDR3 region is CASGFRRGSTDTQYF. The CDR3 nucleotides are TGTGCTAGTGGTTTCCGGCGGGGTAGCACAGATACGCAGTATTTT. The chain employs TRBV12-5 and TRBJ2-3; perhaps TRBD2 as D (6 bases). Germline assignment: CDR1 LGHNT and CDR2 FRNRAP. Trimming removed 3 bases at V and 0 bases at J, with 10 bases between. The CDR3 extends over 15 amino acids. The entire variable domain, with the rest obtained from reference TRBV12-5 and TRBJ2-3, is as follows: DARVTQTPRHKVTEMGQEVTMRCQPILGHNTVFWYRQTMMQGLELLAYFRNRAPLDDSGMPKDRFSAEMPDATLATLKIQPSEPRDSAVYFCASGFRRGSTDTQYFGPGTRLTVL.

V and J are TRBV5-1 and TRBJ2-7; 7 nucleotides agree with TRBD1. V lost 5 bases to trimming and J lost 6 bases; unmatched junction nucleotides: 8. The CDR3 is made up of 13 amino acids. Germline CDR1 and CDR2: SGHRS and YFSETQ. CDR3 residues: CASSHGQVGEQYF. CDR3 bases: TGCGCCAGCAGTCACGGACAGGTCGGCGAGCAGTACTTC.

The genes are TRBV28 and TRBJ1-6, with 9 positions matching TRBD1. CDR1 and CDR2 from the germline V gene are MDHEN and SYDVKM. There are 14 residues in the CDR3. With 3 bases clipped from V and 9 bases from J, the junction kept 3 bases outside the gene matches. CDR3 loop: CASSFWDRVSPLHF. CDR3 DNA: TGTGCCAGCAGTTTTTGGGACAGGGTTTCACCCCTCCACTTT.

The gene calls are TRBV7-2 and TRBJ1-1, with 10 bases matching TRBD1. The V gene's germline CDR1 is SGHTA and CDR2 FQGNSA. V gave up 5 bases and J gave up 5 bases; unmatched junction bases: 8. The CDR3 is 15 residues long. CDR3 in amino acids: CASSLGQGLGTEAFF. DNA for the CDR3: TGTGCCAGCAGCCTGGGACAGGGGTTAGGTACTGAAGCTTTCTTT.

V is TRBV6-5 and J is TRBJ2-2, with TRBD1 matching 8 bases. The V segment lost 8 bases and the J segment 7 bases; nucleotides outside the gene matches: 9. The CDR3 is made up of 14 amino acids. Germline loops: CDR1 MNHEY, CDR2 SVGAGI. The CDR3: CASRGQERNGELFF. The CDR3 bases are TGTGCCAGCCGGGGACAGGAGAGGAACGGGGAGCTGTTTTTT.